These 4 T cell receptor beta chains came from one sample sequenced in a study of Graves' ophthalmopathy and Graves' hyperthyroidism. Amplification from RNA transcripts yielded the TCR beta CDR3 regions. HTBI-primed first-round RT-PCR preceded second-round multiplex PCR. In TCRdb, the multiplex PCR reads were re-called with MiXCR into one record per CDR3 protein. The top ten clones hold roughly 7.4% of a sample with fewer than 650,000 distinct CDR3 sequences, roughly 20% of them seen once. The sample was peripheral blood. These receptors originate from a woman younger than 30 with stable Graves' hyperthyroidism. Some clones in this sample may be carry-over from other donors' samples.

This clonotype was seen more than once but under ten times. This chain joins TRBV24-1 and TRBJ2-5; D gene unclear. Germline CDR1 is KGHDR and CDR2 is SFDVKD. Trimming removed 4 bases at V and 2 bases at J, with 13 bases between. There are 15 residues in the CDR3. CDR3 DNA sequence: TGTGCCACCAGTGACCCCGCGACAAGTCAAGAGACCCAGTACTTC. Translating it yields CATSDPATSQETQYF.

At least ten counts were recorded for this clonotype. This chain uses TRBV12-3 or TRBV12-4 with TRBJ2-7; TRBD2 is a possible D gene (6 bases). The CDR3 is 13 amino acids. V was shortened by 4 bases and J by 5 bases, with 12 bases between the two germline ends. CDR3 in amino acids: CASSSGVLNEQYF. CDR3 in DNA: TGTGCCAGCAGTTCGGGGGTCCTCAACGAGCAGTACTTC.

The V and J genes are TRBV14 and TRBJ1-1; 7 bases agree with TRBD1. The CDR3 is 14 residues long. The junction had 10 bases not matched to a gene; V was cut back by 1 base and J by 11 bases. The germline gives CDR1 SGHDN, CDR2 FVKESK. CDR3 nucleotide sequence: TGTGCCAGCAGCCAAGCCTGGGACAGCCGCCTGGCTTTCTTT. It specifies CASSQAWDSRLAFF.

This clonotype was seen a handful of times. The chain carries TRBV5-1 and TRBJ1-1; a weak D match, TRBD1 (6 bases). The V gene's germline CDR1 is SGHRS and CDR2 YFSETQ. Deletions cut 4 bases from V and 1 base from J, with 11 bases between. This CDR3 contains 14 residues. The chain's CDR3 is CASSPRQANTEAFF. Written as DNA, the CDR3 is TGCGCCAGCAGCCCGAGACAGGCGAACACTGAAGCTTTCTTT.